Presented here are 30 T cell receptor beta chains from one specimen sequenced in a study of CXCR3-negative and CXCR3-positive naive CD8 T cells (dated by TCRdb to between 2017 and 2020). Sequencer: NextSeq 550. The Human TCR Profiling Kit (MiLaboratory) was used to make UMI-labeled 5' RACE TRB cDNA libraries. Based on TCRdb reprocessing of the reads, there is one entry per CDR3 protein sequence, and DNA is missing. The sample's clone listing holds about 24,000 distinct CDR3 sequences. The leading ten clones occupy approximately 4.1% of the sample. Sequencing used naive CXCR3- CD8+ T cells from blood. In the paper's terms, the cell subset or site label means: CD45RO-CCR7+CD27+CD95- naive CD8+ T cells lacking CXCR3 (TNR3-). These receptors originate from a human donor in good health. Some clones in this sample may be carry-over from other donors' samples.

The rearrangement links TRBV10-3 to TRBJ2-2. The CDR3 contains 13 residues. Germline V CDR1 and CDR2: ENHRY, SYGVKD. CDR3 protein: CAIREPNTGELFF.

This chain joins TRBV20-1 and TRBJ2-1; absent DNA, TCRdb's TRBD2 call cannot be checked. Germline V gives CDR1 DFQATT, CDR2 SNEGSKA (reference sequence). This CDR3 is 14 amino acids long. CDR3 sequence reads: CSASGLAAYNEQFF.

This chain links TRBV28 with TRBJ2-1; absent DNA, TCRdb's TRBD2 call cannot be checked. Germline-derived CDR1 and CDR2 are MDHEN and SYDVKM. This CDR3 region has 15 residues. The CDR3 reads CASSLAGLSYNEQFF.

The J gene is TRBJ2-2, the V gene TRBV7-9; TCRdb names TRBD1, which stays unverified in the absence of DNA. This CDR3 region has 16 residues. Looked up from germline, CDR1 is SEHNR and CDR2 is FQNEAQ (reference sequence). The CDR3 is CASSLATGDATGELFF. The variable domain in full, completed from reference TRBV7-9 and TRBJ2-2, reads DTGVSQNPRHKITKRGQNVTFRCDPISEHNRLYWYRQTLGQGPEFLTYFQNEAQLEKSRLLSDRFSAERPKGSFSTLEIQRTEQGDSAMYLCASSLATGDATGELFFGEGSRLTVL.

The chain uses TRBV7-6 and TRBJ2-7; TCRdb outputs TRBD1, but without DNA this stays unchecked. This CDR3 is 16 amino acids long. Looked up from germline, CDR1 is SGHVS and CDR2 is FNYEAQ. The chain's CDR3 is CASSFRSGQEVYEQYF. Using reference TRBV7-6 and TRBJ2-7 for the parts outside the CDR3, the full variable domain is GAGVSQSPRYKVTKRGQDVALRCDPISGHVSLYWYRQALGQGPEFLTYFNYEAQQDKSGLPNDRFSAERPEGSISTLTIQRTEQRDSAMYRCASSFRSGQEVYEQYFGPGTRLTVT.

This chain uses TRBV28 with TRBJ2-7. The CDR3 runs to 16 residues. Per germline, CDR1 MDHEN and CDR2 SYDVKM. This chain's CDR3 is CASSPQLYLYSYEQYF.

The genes are TRBV4-3 and TRBJ2-5; lacking DNA, the TRBD1 call made by TCRdb goes unchecked. The CDR3 is 14 amino acids. Looked up from germline, CDR1 is LGHNA and CDR2 is YSLEER. The CDR3 sequence: CASSQGHGQETQYF.

The chain uses TRBV20-1 and TRBJ2-7. Per the germline V gene, CDR1 is DFQATT and CDR2 is SNEGSKA (reference sequence). This CDR3 has 15 amino acids. The CDR3 is CSAPKKSRPSYEQYF.

The J gene is TRBJ2-7, the V gene TRBV29-1; TCRdb lists TRBD1, though no DNA is available to test this call. This CDR3 has 17 residues. CDR1 is SQVTM and CDR2 is ANQGSEA in the germline V gene. The CDR3 loop reads CSVEGGQFGYNSYEQYF.

This chain joins TRBV12-3 or TRBV12-4 and TRBJ2-5; TCRdb's D call of TRBD2 is untestable without DNA. The CDR3 covers 15 residues. The CDR3: CASSFTSGGGETQYF.

This clonotype ranks as medium-sized (0.01 to 0.1%) in terms of frequency. The CDR3 loop reads CASSSTSVYEQYF. The chain recombines TRBV6-2 or TRBV6-3 with TRBJ2-7; TCRdb indicates TRBD2, and absent DNA this call remains unverified. The CDR3 is made up of 13 amino acids. Germline loops: CDR1 MNHEY, CDR2 SVGEGT.

The chain uses TRBV20-1 and TRBJ1-2; TCRdb gives TRBD1 as the D gene, but with no DNA this cannot be confirmed. Germline V gene data show CDR1 as DFQATT and CDR2 as SNEGSKA (reference sequence). The CDR3 is made up of 11 amino acids. The CDR3 sequence is CSTSQADRALF.

The V gene is TRBV27, the J gene TRBJ2-2; the TCRdb D gene call, TRBD2, has no DNA to confirm it. CDR3 size: 15 residues. The germline V gene encodes CDR1 MNHEY and CDR2 SMNVEV (reference sequence). CDR3: CASSLFGGATGELFF.

The V and J genes are TRBV7-9 and TRBJ1-2. The CDR3 is 14 amino acids. Germline V CDR1 and CDR2: SEHNR, FQNEAQ (reference sequence). The CDR3: CASSSISDSEGYTF.

The V gene is TRBV5-4, the J gene TRBJ1-1; checking the TCRdb D call of TRBD1 is not possible without DNA. Germline CDR1 reads SGHNT; CDR2 reads YYREEE (reference sequence). The CDR3 totals 14 residues. The CDR3 region is CASSFGTGVPEAFF.

V is TRBV13 and J is TRBJ2-5; TCRdb designates TRBD2, a call that cannot be tested without DNA. Looked up from germline, CDR1 is PRHDT and CDR2 is FYEKMQ (reference sequence). This CDR3 contains 19 residues. CDR3 protein: CASSPLQPTSGGALETQYF.

The J gene is TRBJ2-7, the V gene TRBV27; TCRdb designates TRBD1, a call that cannot be tested without DNA. CDR1 and CDR2 from the germline V gene are MNHEY and SMNVEV (reference sequence). The CDR3 length is 14 residues. CDR3 amino acids: CASIPWDRAYEQYF.

The rearrangement uses TRBV9 and TRBJ1-2; without DNA, the TCRdb call of TRBD1 cannot be checked. Per the germline V gene, CDR1 is SGDLS and CDR2 is YYNGEE. This CDR3 region has 16 residues. Here the CDR3 reads CASSPRAGALDYGYTF.

This chain connects TRBV20-1 to TRBJ2-7; TCRdb designates TRBD2, a call that cannot be tested without DNA. The CDR3 sequence is 16 residues long. Per the germline V gene, CDR1 is DFQATT and CDR2 is SNEGSKA (reference sequence). The CDR3 protein is CSARGLIAGEINEQYF.

The chain joins TRBV28 to TRBJ2-3; TCRdb indicates TRBD1, and absent DNA this call remains unverified. The CDR3 contains 16 residues. CDR1 is MDHEN and CDR2 is SYDVKM in the germline V gene. The CDR3 region is CASTKGQEEDTDTQYF.

The V call is TRBV30, the J call TRBJ2-2; the D call from TCRdb, TRBD1, cannot be confirmed without DNA. Germline assignment: CDR1 GTSNPN and CDR2 SVGIG (reference sequence). CDR3 length: 15 residues. This CDR3 reads CAWSVGDRDTGELFF.

The chain employs TRBV20-1 and TRBJ2-1; TCRdb indicates TRBD1, and absent DNA this call remains unverified. Germline V gene lookup returns CDR1 DFQATT and CDR2 SNEGSKA (reference sequence). CDR3 size: 16 residues. The CDR3 reads CSARDLGGGEHNEQFF.

The rearrangement uses TRBV13 and TRBJ2-5; no DNA is available, so the TRBD2 call from TCRdb remains unchecked. Germline assignment: CDR1 PRHDT and CDR2 FYEKMQ (reference sequence). The CDR3 loop spans 16 amino acids. CDR3 amino acids: CASSFRLAGGQETQYF.

V gene TRBV3-1 combines with J gene TRBJ2-1. The CDR3 runs 13 residues. Germline lookup yields CDR1 LGHDT and CDR2 YNNKEL (reference sequence). This CDR3 is CASSQGSYNEQFF.

V and J are TRBV7-9 and TRBJ2-4; TCRdb's D call, TRBD1, is unchecked because there is no DNA. The CDR3 is made up of 15 amino acids. Germline V lookup: CDR1 SEHNR, CDR2 FQNEAQ (reference sequence). CDR3: CASSLTGQGIAIQYF.

The CDR3 sequence is CASSSSREDEKLFF. V usage is TRBV7-9 and J usage is TRBJ1-4. Germline CDR1 and CDR2: SEHNR and FQNEAQ (reference sequence). This CDR3 contains 14 residues.

This sequence joins TRBV28 and TRBJ2-5; TCRdb's D call of TRBD2 is untestable without DNA. Looked up from germline, CDR1 is MDHEN and CDR2 is SYDVKM. There are 12 residues in the CDR3. CDR3 in amino acids: CASLAGHETQYF.

This CDR3 is CASSLDYQETQYF. V is TRBV7-2 and J is TRBJ2-5. The CDR3 covers 13 residues. CDR1 SGHTA and CDR2 FQGNSA come from the germline V gene.

The CDR3 loop reads CSVEGIYRGLDNNEQFF. The chain has TRBV29-1 and TRBJ2-1; without DNA, the TCRdb call of TRBD1 cannot be checked. CDR1 is SQVTM, CDR2 ANQGSEA, per germline. The CDR3 has 17 residues.

The V gene is TRBV30, the J gene TRBJ2-7; there is no DNA to check the TCRdb D call of TRBD1. Germline CDR1 and CDR2: GTSNPN and SVGIG (reference sequence). The CDR3 spans 16 residues. This CDR3 is CAWSVSTGRWPYEQYF.